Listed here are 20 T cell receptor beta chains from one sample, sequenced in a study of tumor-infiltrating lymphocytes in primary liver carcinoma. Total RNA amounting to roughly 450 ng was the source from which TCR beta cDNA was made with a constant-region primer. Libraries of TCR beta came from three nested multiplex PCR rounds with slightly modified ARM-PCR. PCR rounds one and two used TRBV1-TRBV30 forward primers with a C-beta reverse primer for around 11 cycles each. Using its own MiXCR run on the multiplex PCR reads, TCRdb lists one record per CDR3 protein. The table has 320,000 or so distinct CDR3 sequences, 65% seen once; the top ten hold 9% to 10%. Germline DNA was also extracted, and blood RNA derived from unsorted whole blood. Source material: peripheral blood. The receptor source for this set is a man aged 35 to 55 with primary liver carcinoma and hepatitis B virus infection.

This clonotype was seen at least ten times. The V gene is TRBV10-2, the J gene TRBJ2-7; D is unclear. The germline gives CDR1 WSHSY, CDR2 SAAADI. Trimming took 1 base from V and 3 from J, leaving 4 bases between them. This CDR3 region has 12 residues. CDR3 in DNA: TGCGCCAGCAGTGAGTTATTCTACGAGCAGTACTTC. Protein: CASSELFYEQYF.

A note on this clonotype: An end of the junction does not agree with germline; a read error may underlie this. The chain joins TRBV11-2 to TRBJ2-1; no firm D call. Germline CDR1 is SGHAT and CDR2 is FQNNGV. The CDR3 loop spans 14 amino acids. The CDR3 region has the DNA TGTGCAAGCAGCTTCGGTCTCCAGCGCACTGAGCAGTTCTTC. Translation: CASSFGLQRTEQFF.

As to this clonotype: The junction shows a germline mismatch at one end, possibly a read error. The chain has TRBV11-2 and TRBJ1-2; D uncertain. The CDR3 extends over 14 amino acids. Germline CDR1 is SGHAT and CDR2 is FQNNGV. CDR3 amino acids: CTSSPAISFYGYTF. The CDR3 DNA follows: TGTACCAGCAGCCCCGCCATCTCCTTCTATGGCTACACCTTC. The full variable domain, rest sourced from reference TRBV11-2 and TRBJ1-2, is EAGVAQSPRYKIIEKRQSVAFWCNPISGHATLYWYQQILGQGPKLLIQFQNNGVVDDSQLPKDRFSAERLKGVDSTLKIQPAKLEDSAVYLCTSSPAISFYGYTFGSGTRLTVV.

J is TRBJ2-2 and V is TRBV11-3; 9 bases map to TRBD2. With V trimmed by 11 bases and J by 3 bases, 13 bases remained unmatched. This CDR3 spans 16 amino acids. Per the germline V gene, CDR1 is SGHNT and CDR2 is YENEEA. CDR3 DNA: TGTGCCTGCAACAAAGGGACTAGCACTGACACCGGGGAGCTGTTTTTT. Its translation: CACNKGTSTDTGELFF.

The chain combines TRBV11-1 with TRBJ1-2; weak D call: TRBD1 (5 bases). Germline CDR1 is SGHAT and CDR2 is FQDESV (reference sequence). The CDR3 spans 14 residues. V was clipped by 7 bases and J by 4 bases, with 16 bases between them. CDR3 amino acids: CASNFGNRFYGYTF. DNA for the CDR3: TGTGCCAGCAACTTCGGGAACAGGTTCTATGGCTACACCTTC.

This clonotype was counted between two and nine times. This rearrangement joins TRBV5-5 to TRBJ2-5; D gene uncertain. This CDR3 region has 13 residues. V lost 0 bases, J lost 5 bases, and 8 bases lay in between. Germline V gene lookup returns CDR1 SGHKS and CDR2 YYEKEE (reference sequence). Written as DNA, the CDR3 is TGTGCCAGCAGCTTGGCCCCGCGGGAGACCCAGTACTTC. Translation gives CASSLAPRETQYF.

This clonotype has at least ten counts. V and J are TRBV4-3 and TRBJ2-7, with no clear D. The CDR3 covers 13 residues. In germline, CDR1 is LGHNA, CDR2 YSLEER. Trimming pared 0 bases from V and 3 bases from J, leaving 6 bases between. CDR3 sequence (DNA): TGCGCCAGCAGCCAAGATTCGGGCTACGAGCAGTACTTC. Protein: CASSQDSGYEQYF.

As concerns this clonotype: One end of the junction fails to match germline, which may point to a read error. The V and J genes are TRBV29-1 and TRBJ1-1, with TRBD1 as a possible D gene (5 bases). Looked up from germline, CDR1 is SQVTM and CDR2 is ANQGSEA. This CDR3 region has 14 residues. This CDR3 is CSVEEGPGNTEAFF. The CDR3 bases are TGCAGCGTTGAAGAGGGGCCTGGGAACACTGAAGCTTTTTTT. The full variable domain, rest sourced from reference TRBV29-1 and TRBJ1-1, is SAVISQKPSRDICQRGTSLTIQCQVDSQVTMMFWYRQQPGQSLTLIATANQGSEATYESGFVIDKFPISRPNLTFSTLTVSNMSPEDSSIYLCSVEEGPGNTEAFFGQGTRLTVV.

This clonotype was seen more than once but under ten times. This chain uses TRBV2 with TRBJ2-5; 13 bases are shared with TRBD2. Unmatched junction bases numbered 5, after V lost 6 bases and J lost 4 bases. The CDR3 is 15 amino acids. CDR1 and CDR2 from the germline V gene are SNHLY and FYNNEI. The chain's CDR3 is CASRGLAGPAETQYF. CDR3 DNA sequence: TGTGCCAGCAGGGGACTAGCGGGACCGGCAGAGACCCAGTACTTC.

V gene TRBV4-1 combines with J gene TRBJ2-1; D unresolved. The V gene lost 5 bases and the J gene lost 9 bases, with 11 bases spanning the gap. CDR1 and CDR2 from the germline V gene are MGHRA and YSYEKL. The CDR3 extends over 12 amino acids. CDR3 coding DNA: TGCGCCAGCAGCATCCCGCTCGGTGAGCAGTTCTTC. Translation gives CASSIPLGEQFF.

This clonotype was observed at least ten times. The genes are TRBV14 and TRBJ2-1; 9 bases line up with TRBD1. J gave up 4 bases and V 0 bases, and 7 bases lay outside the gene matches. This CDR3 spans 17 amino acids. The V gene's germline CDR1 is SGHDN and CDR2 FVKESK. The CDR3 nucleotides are TGTGCCAGCAGCCAAGAGGGTCAGGGGACAGGGTACAATGAGCAGTTCTTC. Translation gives CASSQEGQGTGYNEQFF.

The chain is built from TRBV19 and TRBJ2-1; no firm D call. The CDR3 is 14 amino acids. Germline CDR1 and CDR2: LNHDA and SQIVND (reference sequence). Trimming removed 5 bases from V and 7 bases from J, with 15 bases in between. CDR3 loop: CASSELYQGNEQFF. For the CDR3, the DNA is TGTGCCAGTAGTGAATTATATCAAGGGAATGAGCAGTTCTTC.

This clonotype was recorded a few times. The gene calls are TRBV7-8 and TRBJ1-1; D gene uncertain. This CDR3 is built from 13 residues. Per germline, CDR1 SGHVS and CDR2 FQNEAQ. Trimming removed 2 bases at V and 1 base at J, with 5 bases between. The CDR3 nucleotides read TGTGCCAGCAGCTTACTTGAGAACACTGAAGCTTTCTTT. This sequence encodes CASSLLENTEAFF.

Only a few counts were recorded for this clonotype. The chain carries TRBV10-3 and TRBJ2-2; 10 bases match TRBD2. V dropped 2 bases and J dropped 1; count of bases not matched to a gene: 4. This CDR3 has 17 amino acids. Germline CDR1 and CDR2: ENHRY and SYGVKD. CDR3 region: CAISEPIAGGNTGELFF. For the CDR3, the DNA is TGTGCCATCAGTGAGCCTATAGCGGGAGGGAACACCGGGGAGCTGTTTTTT.

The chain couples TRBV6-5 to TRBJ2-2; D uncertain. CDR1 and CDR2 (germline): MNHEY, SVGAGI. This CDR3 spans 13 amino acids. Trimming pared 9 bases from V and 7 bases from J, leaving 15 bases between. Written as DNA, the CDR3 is TGTGCCAGGAGCTCCCTGGGTGGCGGGGAGCTGTTTTTT. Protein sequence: CARSSLGGGELFF.

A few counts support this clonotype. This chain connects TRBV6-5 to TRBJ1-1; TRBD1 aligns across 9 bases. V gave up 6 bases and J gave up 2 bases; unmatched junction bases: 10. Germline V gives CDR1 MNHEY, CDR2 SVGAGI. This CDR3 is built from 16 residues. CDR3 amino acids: CASSLLPGQGNTEAFF. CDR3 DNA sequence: TGTGCCAGCAGCCTACTACCGGGACAGGGTAACACTGAAGCTTTCTTT.

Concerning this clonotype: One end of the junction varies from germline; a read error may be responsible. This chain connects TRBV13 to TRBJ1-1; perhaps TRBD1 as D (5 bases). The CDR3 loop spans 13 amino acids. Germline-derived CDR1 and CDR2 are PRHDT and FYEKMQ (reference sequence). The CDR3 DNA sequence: TGTGCCAGCATCTTAGAGAGGGGAACTGAAGCTTTCTTT. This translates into CASILERGTEAFF.

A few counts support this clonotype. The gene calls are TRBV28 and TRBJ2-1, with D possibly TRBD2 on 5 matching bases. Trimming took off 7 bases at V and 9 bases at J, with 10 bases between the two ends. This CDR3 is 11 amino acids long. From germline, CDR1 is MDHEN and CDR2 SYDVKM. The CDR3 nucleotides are TGTGCCAGCAACTTTGAGGGTGAGCAGTTCTTC. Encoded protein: CASNFEGEQFF.

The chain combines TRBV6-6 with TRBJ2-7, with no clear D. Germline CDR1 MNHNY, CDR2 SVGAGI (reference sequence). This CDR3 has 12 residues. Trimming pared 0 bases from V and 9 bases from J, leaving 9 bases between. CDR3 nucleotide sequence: TGTGCCAGCAGTTACTCGATTCTGGGGCAGTACTTC. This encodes CASSYSILGQYF.

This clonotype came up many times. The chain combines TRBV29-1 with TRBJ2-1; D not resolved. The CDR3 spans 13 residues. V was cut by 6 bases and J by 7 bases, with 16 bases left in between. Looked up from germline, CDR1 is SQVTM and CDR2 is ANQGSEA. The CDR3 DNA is TGCAGCGTCACCTATTGGCCGGATAATGAGCAGTTCTTC. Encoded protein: CSVTYWPDNEQFF.